The clone carrying this T cell receptor beta chain was detected many times. Its antigen is currently unknown. The entry originates in a study of identical twins. General observations from the study: The study found weaker excess twin sharing in beta out-of-frame sequences.

The CDR3 spans 13 residues. CDR1 SNHLY and CDR2 FYNNEI come from the germline V gene. Trimming stripped 3 bases from V and 7 bases from J, with 12 bases between. Addition of a universal primer site occurred through template switching, and cDNA carried unique molecular identifiers. Each CDR3 protein is one row after TCRdb ran MiXCR on the 5' RACE reads. The sample lists 400,000 to 550,000 distinct CDR3 sequences, less than 25% occurring once. This sample was shared with a second study, whose subject was T cells expressing NK-cell markers. From that paper: All TCR beta repertoires analysed originated from sorted CD3+CD56+NKG2C+, CD3+CD56+NKG2C- and CD3+CD56-NKG2C+ T cells. Top CD8+ clonotypes included the dominant CD3+CD56+NKG2C+ clonotypes in 5 to 7 donors.

This chain links TRBV2 with TRBJ2-5, with D hard to call. Material for sequencing was CD4+ T cells sorted from blood. This TCR was recovered from a woman aged 18-29 years in good health. CDR3 DNA: TGTGCCAGCAGTGACAACAAAAGGGTGACCCAGTACTTC. Protein sequence: CASSDNKRVTQYF. The full variable domain, completed using reference TRBV2 and TRBJ2-5, is EPEVTQTPSHQVTQMGQEVILRCVPISNHLYFYWYRQILGQKVEFLVSFYNNEISEKSEIFDDQFSVERPDGSNFTLKIRSTKLEDSAMYFCASSDNKRVTQYFGPGTRLLVL.